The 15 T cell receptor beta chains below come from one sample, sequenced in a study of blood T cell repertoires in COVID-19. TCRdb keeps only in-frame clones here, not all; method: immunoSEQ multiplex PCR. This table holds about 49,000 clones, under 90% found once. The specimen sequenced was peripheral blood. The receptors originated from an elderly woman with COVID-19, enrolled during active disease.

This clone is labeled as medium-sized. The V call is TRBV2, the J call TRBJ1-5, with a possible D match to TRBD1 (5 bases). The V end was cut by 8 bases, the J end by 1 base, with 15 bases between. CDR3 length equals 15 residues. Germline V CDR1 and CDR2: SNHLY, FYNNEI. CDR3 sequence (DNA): TGTGCCAGCGGAGTTGGAGGGACCAGCAATCAGCCCCAGCATTTT. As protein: CASGVGGTSNQPQHF. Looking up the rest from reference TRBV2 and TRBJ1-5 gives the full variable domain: EPEVTQTPSHQVTQMGQEVILRCVPISNHLYFYWYRQILGQKVEFLVSFYNNEISEKSEIFDDQFSVERPDGSNFTLKIRSTKLEDSAMYFCASGVGGTSNQPQHFGDGTRLSIL.

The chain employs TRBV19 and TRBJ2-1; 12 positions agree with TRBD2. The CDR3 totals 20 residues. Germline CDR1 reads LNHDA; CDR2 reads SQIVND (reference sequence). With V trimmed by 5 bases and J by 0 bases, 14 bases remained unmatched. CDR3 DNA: TGTGCCAGTAGTGCCGGGACTAGCGGGCGACCTCCGAGCTCCTACAATGAGCAGTTCTTC. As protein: CASSAGTSGRPPSSYNEQFF.

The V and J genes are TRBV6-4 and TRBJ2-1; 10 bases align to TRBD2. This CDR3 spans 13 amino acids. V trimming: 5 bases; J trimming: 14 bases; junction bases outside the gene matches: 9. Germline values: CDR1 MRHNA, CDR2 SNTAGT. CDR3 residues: CASSPSGSRPEFF. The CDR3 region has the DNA TGTGCCAGCAGTCCTAGCGGGAGCCGTCCCGAGTTCTTC.

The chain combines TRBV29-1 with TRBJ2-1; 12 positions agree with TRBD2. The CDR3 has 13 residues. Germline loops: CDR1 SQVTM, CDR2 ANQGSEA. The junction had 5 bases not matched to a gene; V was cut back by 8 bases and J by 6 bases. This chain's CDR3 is CSPSGLAGNEQFF. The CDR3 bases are TGCAGCCCTTCGGGACTAGCGGGCAATGAGCAGTTCTTC.

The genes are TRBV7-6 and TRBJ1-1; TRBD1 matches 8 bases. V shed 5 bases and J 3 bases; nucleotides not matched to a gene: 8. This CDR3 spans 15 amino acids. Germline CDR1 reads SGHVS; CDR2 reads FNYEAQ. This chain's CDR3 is CASSPETGGHTEAFF. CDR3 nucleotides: TGTGCCAGCAGCCCCGAAACAGGGGGGCACACTGAAGCTTTCTTT.

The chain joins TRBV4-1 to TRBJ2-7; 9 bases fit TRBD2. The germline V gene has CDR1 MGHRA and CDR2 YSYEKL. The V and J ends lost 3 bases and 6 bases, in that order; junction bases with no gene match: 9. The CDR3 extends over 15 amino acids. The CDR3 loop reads CASSHLGAGGFEQYF. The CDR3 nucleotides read TGCGCCAGCAGCCACTTAGGAGCGGGAGGTTTCGAGCAGTACTTC.

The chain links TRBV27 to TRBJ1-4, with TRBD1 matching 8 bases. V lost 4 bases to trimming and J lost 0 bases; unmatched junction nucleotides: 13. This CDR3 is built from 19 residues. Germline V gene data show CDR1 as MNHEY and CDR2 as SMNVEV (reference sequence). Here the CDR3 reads CASSSGTGPPFATNEKLFF. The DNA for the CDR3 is TGTGCCAGCAGTTCTGGGACAGGCCCACCCTTTGCAACTAATGAAAAACTGTTTTTT.

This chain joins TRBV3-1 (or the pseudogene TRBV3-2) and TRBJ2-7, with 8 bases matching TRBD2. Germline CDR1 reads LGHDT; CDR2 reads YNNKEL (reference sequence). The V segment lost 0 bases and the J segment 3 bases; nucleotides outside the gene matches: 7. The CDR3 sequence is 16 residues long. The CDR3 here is CASSQEELAAFYEQYF. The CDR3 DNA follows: TGTGCCAGCAGCCAAGAAGAACTAGCGGCCTTCTACGAGCAGTACTTC.

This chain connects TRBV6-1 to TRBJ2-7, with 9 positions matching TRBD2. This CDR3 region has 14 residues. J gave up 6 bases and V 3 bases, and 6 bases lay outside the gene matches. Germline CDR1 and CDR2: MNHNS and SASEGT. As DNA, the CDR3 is TGTGCCAGCAGTGATAGCGGGAGAAACTTCGAGCAGTACTTC. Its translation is CASSDSGRNFEQYF.

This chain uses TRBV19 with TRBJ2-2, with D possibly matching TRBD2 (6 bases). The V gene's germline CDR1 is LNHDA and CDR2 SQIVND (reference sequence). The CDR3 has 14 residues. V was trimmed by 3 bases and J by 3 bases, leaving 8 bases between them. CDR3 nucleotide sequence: TGTGCCAGTAGTATGGGACTTTACACCGGGGAGCTGTTTTTT. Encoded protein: CASSMGLYTGELFF. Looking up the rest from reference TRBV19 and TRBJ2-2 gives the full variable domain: DGGITQSPKYLFRKEGQNVTLSCEQNLNHDAMYWYRQDPGQGLRLIYYSQIVNDFQKGDIAEGYSVSREKKESFPLTVTSAQKNPTAFYLCASSMGLYTGELFFGEGSRLTVL.

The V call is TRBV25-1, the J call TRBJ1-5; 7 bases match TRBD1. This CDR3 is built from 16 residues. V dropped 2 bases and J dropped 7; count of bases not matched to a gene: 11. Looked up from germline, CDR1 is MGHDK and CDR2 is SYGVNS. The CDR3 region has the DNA TGTGCCAGCAGTGAACAATGGGAAGGGGGCGGACAGCCCCAGCATTTT. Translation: CASSEQWEGGGQPQHF.

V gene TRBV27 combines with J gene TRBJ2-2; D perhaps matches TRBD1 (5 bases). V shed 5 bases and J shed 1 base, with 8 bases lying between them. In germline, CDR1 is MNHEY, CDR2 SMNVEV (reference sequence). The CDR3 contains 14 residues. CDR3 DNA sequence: TGTGCCAGCAGTAGGCAGGGGAACACCGGGGAGCTGTTTTTT. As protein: CASSRQGNTGELFF.

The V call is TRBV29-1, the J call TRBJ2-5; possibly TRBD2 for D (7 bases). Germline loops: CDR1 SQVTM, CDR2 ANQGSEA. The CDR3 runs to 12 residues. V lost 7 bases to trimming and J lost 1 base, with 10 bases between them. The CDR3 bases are TGCAGCGGAGGGGGGGGCCAAGAGACCCAGTACTTC. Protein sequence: CSGGGGQETQYF.

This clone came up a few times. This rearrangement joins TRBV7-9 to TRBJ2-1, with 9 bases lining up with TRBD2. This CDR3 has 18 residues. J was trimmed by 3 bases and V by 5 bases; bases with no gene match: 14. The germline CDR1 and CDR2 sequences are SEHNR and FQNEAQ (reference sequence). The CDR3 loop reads CASSQVRQGLAFYNEQFF. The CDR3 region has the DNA TGTGCCAGCAGCCAAGTCCGACAGGGACTAGCTTTCTACAATGAGCAGTTCTTC.

The CDR3 sequence is CASSLMEGRTSNTGELFF. DNA for the CDR3: TGTGCCAGCAGCTTAATGGAGGGACGCACCTCGAACACCGGGGAGCTGTTTTTT. The chain joins TRBV7-2 to TRBJ2-2; a weak D match, TRBD2 (6 bases). The CDR3 is 18 residues long. Germline V CDR1 and CDR2: SGHTA, FQGNSA. V lost 2 bases, J lost 0 bases, and 16 bases lay in between. Full variable domain (outside the CDR3, taken from reference TRBV7-2 and TRBJ2-2): GAGVSQSPSNKVTEKGKDVELRCDPISGHTALYWYRQSLGQGLEFLIYFQGNSAPDKSGLPSDRFSAERTGGSVSTLTIQRTQQEDSAVYLCASSLMEGRTSNTGELFFGEGSRLTVL.